The clone carrying this TCR beta chain came up a few times. Relative to the germline gene, one junction end is altered; a read error may explain this. This CDR3 contains 16 residues. The sample providers were healthy Caucasian people from Russia, aged about 6 to 100. A minimum of 5 micrograms of total RNA was extracted per sample. Through a sample-barcoded 5' primer and a J-beta primer mix, a second PCR was run for roughly 6 to 11 cycles. Using its own MiXCR run on the 5' RACE reads, TCRdb lists one record per CDR3 protein. The sample has fewer than 800,000 distinct CDR3 sequences, roughly 25% seen once. The data originate from a study of blood T cells in healthy people across ages. The sample also formed part of further work on T cells of mothers and their children.

This clonotype was obtained from a boy aged 5-17 years in good health. Sequencing input: blood. This chain uses TRBV12-3 or TRBV12-4 with TRBJ2-5; 15 bases map to TRBD2. Gene TRBJ2-1 matches the end of the DNA better, so the J call may be wrong. Here the CDR3 DNA reads TGTGCCGGCAGTTCCAGGACTAGCGGGAGGGGCAATGAGCAGTTCTTC. This encodes CAGSSRTSGRGNEQFF.